Following are 19 T cell receptor beta chains from one sample sequenced in a study of blood T cell repertoires in COVID-19. TCRdb's table, derived via immunoSEQ multiplex PCR, lists solely in-frame clones and lacks some. The repertoire consists of more than 85,000 clones, with roughly nine tenths occurring once and the leading ten covering 4% to 5.5%. The sample consisted of peripheral blood. All receptors derive from a man between 65 and 85 years old with acute or convalescent COVID-19.

This clone was found a few times. The chain carries TRBV2 and TRBJ1-6, with 7 bases lining up with TRBD1. CDR1 is SNHLY, CDR2 FYNNEI, per germline. The V segment lost 6 bases and the J segment 9 bases; nucleotides outside the gene matches: 11. The CDR3 spans 15 residues. CDR3 coding DNA: TGTGCCAGCAGGCCCCTAAGGGACAGTACTTCACCCCTCCACTTT. Amino acid sequence: CASRPLRDSTSPLHF. Complete variable domain (other parts from reference TRBV2 and TRBJ1-6): EPEVTQTPSHQVTQMGQEVILRCVPISNHLYFYWYRQILGQKVEFLVSFYNNEISEKSEIFDDQFSVERPDGSNFTLKIRSTKLEDSAMYFCASRPLRDSTSPLHFGNGTRLTVT.

This rearrangement joins TRBV5-4 to TRBJ2-5; D is possibly TRBD1 (6 bases). Germline CDR1 is SGHNT and CDR2 is YYREEE (reference sequence). The germline V and J ends were trimmed by 4 bases and 5 bases, with 15 bases remaining between them. The CDR3 consists of 14 residues. CDR3 in DNA: TGTGCCAGCAGCGGGGGCAGGGCTTACGAGACCCAGTACTTC. Its protein is CASSGGRAYETQYF.

The genes are TRBV27 and TRBJ2-2; D not resolved. The CDR3 is 12 residues long. Germline CDR1 MNHEY, CDR2 SMNVEV (reference sequence). Deletions cut 6 bases from V and 3 bases from J, with 5 bases between. The DNA of the CDR3 is TGTGCCAGCAGAAGCGACACCGGGGAGCTGTTTTTT. Translation gives CASRSDTGELFF.

The V gene is TRBV6-1, the J gene TRBJ1-1; D gene unclear. V was shortened by 2 bases and J by 1 base, with 8 bases between the two germline ends. There are 14 residues in the CDR3. Germline V gives CDR1 MNHNS, CDR2 SASEGT. The CDR3 DNA reads as TGTGCCAGCAGTGAAACGCCAGAGAACACTGAAGCTTTCTTT. Translating gives CASSETPENTEAFF.

CDR3 in amino acids: CASSFYRDRGRETQYF. The CDR3 coding sequence is TGTGCCAGCAGCTTTTACCGGGACAGGGGACGGGAGACCCAGTACTTC. The chain combines TRBV7-9 with TRBJ2-5; 10 bases align to TRBD1. With 3 bases clipped from V and 5 bases from J, the junction kept 9 bases outside the gene matches. The CDR3 runs to 16 residues. The germline CDR1 and CDR2 sequences are SEHNR and FQNEAQ (reference sequence). Full variable domain (remainder filled in from reference TRBV7-9 and TRBJ2-5): DTGVSQNPRHKITKRGQNVTFRCDPISEHNRLYWYRQTLGQGPEFLTYFQNEAQLEKSRLLSDRFSAERPKGSFSTLEIQRTEQGDSAMYLCASSFYRDRGRETQYFGPGTRLLVL.

The genes are TRBV4-2 and TRBJ2-2; 9 bases map to TRBD1. Germline V gene lookup returns CDR1 LGHNA and CDR2 YNFKEQ. The ends lost 1 base at V and 4 bases at J; junction bases unmatched: 10. There are 18 residues in the CDR3. As DNA, the CDR3 is TGTGCCAGCAGCCAAGTCGTACCGGGACAGGGTGCCACCGGGGAGCTGTTTTTT. It is translated as CASSQVVPGQGATGELFF.

V usage is TRBV7-2 and J usage is TRBJ2-7, with 8 bases matching TRBD2. V lost 2 bases and J lost 2; bases outside the gene matches: 5. CDR3 length: 15 residues. The V gene's germline CDR1 is SGHTA and CDR2 FQGNSA. This CDR3 is CASSLSGRVPYEQYV. The DNA for the CDR3 is TGTGCCAGCAGCTTATCCGGGAGGGTACCCTACGAGCAGTACGTC.

The chain combines TRBV19 with TRBJ1-2; D remains ambiguous. V lost 6 bases to trimming and J lost 4 bases, with 18 bases between them. The CDR3 loop spans 15 amino acids. Germline assignment: CDR1 LNHDA and CDR2 SQIVND (reference sequence). CDR3 sequence reads: CASSTTPDLGYGYTF. The CDR3 nucleotides read TGTGCCAGTAGCACCACCCCGGACTTGGGCTATGGCTACACCTTC. Full variable domain (remainder filled in from reference TRBV19 and TRBJ1-2): DGGITQSPKYLFRKEGQNVTLSCEQNLNHDAMYWYRQDPGQGLRLIYYSQIVNDFQKGDIAEGYSVSREKKESFPLTVTSAQKNPTAFYLCASSTTPDLGYGYTFGSGTRLTVV.

This chain connects TRBV7-9 to TRBJ1-1; D is perhaps TRBD1 (5 bases). The CDR3 sequence is 15 residues long. CDR1 and CDR2 (germline): SEHNR, FQNEAQ (reference sequence). Between the trimmed V and J ends, which lost 1 base and 3 bases, there was a span of 12 bases. CDR3 sequence (DNA): TGTGCCAGCAGCTTAGTGCGGGGGAGGGACACTGAAGCTTTCTTT. As protein: CASSLVRGRDTEAFF.

The chain is built from TRBV7-6 and TRBJ2-2, with D perhaps matching TRBD2 (5 bases). Germline V gene lookup returns CDR1 SGHVS and CDR2 FNYEAQ. The CDR3 length is 15 residues. The germline V and J ends were trimmed by 5 bases and 5 bases, with 15 bases remaining between them. The DNA of the CDR3 is TGTGCCAGCAGCCCGTATGTGACGGGAACCGGGGAGCTGTTTTTT. The encoded protein is CASSPYVTGTGELFF.

CDR3 sequence reads: CASSFDDREGETQYF. The CDR3 DNA is TGCGCCAGCAGCTTTGATGACAGGGAAGGAGAGACCCAGTACTTC. This chain joins TRBV5-1 and TRBJ2-5, with 7 nucleotides matching TRBD1. The CDR3 is 15 residues long. Per germline, CDR1 SGHRS and CDR2 YFSETQ. V lost 2 bases and J lost 4; bases outside the gene matches: 8.

V and J are TRBV19 and TRBJ2-7; TRBD2 matches at 12 bases. The CDR3 totals 15 residues. The J segment lost 6 bases and the V segment lost 3 bases, leaving 6 bases of the junction unmatched. CDR1 and CDR2 from the germline V gene are LNHDA and SQIVND (reference sequence). CDR3 protein: CASSITSGGILEQYF. CDR3 DNA: TGTGCCAGTAGTATCACTAGCGGGGGGATCCTCGAGCAGTACTTC.

The chain has TRBV14 and TRBJ2-2; the D gene is possibly TRBD1 (6 bases). Per germline, CDR1 SGHDN and CDR2 FVKESK. The CDR3 sequence is 15 residues long. The V and J ends lost 1 base and 9 bases respectively, with 15 bases between them. The CDR3, as DNA: TGTGCCAGCAGCCAAGGGTCCAGGGGAAAACGGGAGCTGTTTTTT. This codes for CASSQGSRGKRELFF. The whole variable domain, remainder taken from reference TRBV14 and TRBJ2-2, is EAGVTQFPSHSVIEKGQTVTLRCDPISGHDNLYWYRRVMGKEIKFLLHFVKESKQDESGMPNNRFLAERTGGTYSTLKVQPAELEDSGVYFCASSQGSRGKRELFFGEGSRLTVL.

The V and J genes are TRBV3-1 (or the pseudogene TRBV3-2) and TRBJ2-2; D is perhaps TRBD1 (5 bases). Germline V gene sequence: CDR1 LGHDT, CDR2 YNNKEL (reference sequence). The CDR3 runs to 19 residues. V shed 4 bases and J shed 4 bases, with 25 bases lying between them. Written as DNA, the CDR3 is TGTGCCAGCAGCCGAGGAGTTCTACAGGCGGCGCAGAGCACCGGGGAGCTGTTTTTT. Its protein is CASSRGVLQAAQSTGELFF.

The CDR3 coding sequence is TGTGCCAGCAGCTTGGGACTAGCGGGAGCCTACGAGCAGTACGTC. Translation: CASSLGLAGAYEQYV. V is TRBV5-5 and J is TRBJ2-7, with TRBD2 matching over 12 bases. The CDR3 loop spans 15 amino acids. V was clipped by 0 bases and J by 2 bases; unmatched bases: 0. Germline CDR1 is SGHKS and CDR2 is YYEKEE (reference sequence).

This clone is a singleton in its sample. J is TRBJ2-2 and V is TRBV5-4; 9 positions agree with TRBD2. The CDR3 covers 18 residues. CDR1 and CDR2 from the germline V gene are SGHNT and YYREEE (reference sequence). After removal of 2 bases from V and 2 bases from J, the junction contained 10 bases not matched to a gene. The CDR3, as DNA: TGTGCCAGCAGCTTAGATACGCGGGGGGGCCGAAACACCGGGGAGCTGTTTTTT. Translated, it gives CASSLDTRGGRNTGELFF.

J is TRBJ2-6 and V is TRBV27; D is undetermined. The germline V gene has CDR1 MNHEY and CDR2 SMNVEV (reference sequence). This CDR3 is built from 16 residues. The ends were cut back, 3 bases at V and 0 bases at J, with 9 bases in the middle. The CDR3 sequence is CASSFLQFSGANVLTF. The CDR3 DNA reads as TGTGCCAGCAGTTTTTTACAGTTCTCTGGGGCCAACGTCCTGACTTTC.

The gene calls are TRBV2 and TRBJ1-3; D gene unclear. CDR3 length: 14 residues. Deletions cut 4 bases from V and 0 bases from J, with 7 bases between. The germline V gene encodes CDR1 SNHLY and CDR2 FYNNEI. The DNA for the CDR3 is TGTGCCAGCAGTGCCGTATCCTCTGGAAACACCATATATTTT. This translates into CASSAVSSGNTIYF.

The chain combines TRBV2 with TRBJ1-1; the match to TRBD1 covers 10 bases. This CDR3 comprises 13 residues. Germline V lookup: CDR1 SNHLY, CDR2 FYNNEI. V lost 5 bases and J lost 6; bases outside the gene matches: 3. The CDR3 reads CASSSGQGAEAFF. CDR3 sequence (DNA): TGTGCCAGCAGTTCCGGACAGGGGGCTGAAGCTTTCTTT.